These T cell receptor beta chains were read from a single sample in a study of cytomegalovirus exposure and HLA in healthy donors. Measured with immunoSEQ multiplex PCR; TCRdb has only the in-frame clones, and not every one. The top ten hold 3.5% to 4% of the sample, which has 250,000 to 350,000 clones, just over 85% seen once. Material: PBMCs. These receptors originate from a man in his forties in good health and CMV-seropositive. Each CDR3 is given with its conserved first and last residue. The D gene is left open where the match is weak. Expanded clones get a size class; other rows say once, few or many, or leave the size out.

15,TRBD1,TRBJ2-5,-,TRBV11-1,CASTLGSGTEETQYF,TGTGCCAGCACATTAGGTAGTGGGACAGAAGAGACCCAGTACTTC
13,-,TRBJ2-7,-,TRBV29-1,CSVVFPGRFEQYF,TGCAGCGTTGTATTCCCAGGGCGATTCGAGCAGTACTTC
17,TRBD2,TRBJ2-3,-,TRBV7-8,CASSLGLAGASADTQYF,TGTGCCAGCAGCCTCGGACTAGCGGGAGCGTCAGCAGATACGCAGTATTTT
14,TRBD1,TRBJ2-7,few,TRBV10-3,CAIGVGTGANEQYF,TGTGCCATCGGGGTTGGGACAGGGGCGAACGAGCAGTACTTC
15,-,TRBJ2-7,-,TRBV7-9,CASSLGGSIGYEQYF,TGTGCCAGCAGCTTAGGGGGCAGCATCGGTTACGAGCAGTACTTC
14,-,TRBJ2-2,-,TRBV4-1,CASSQTGFTGELFF,TGCGCCAGCAGCCAAACGGGGTTCACCGGGGAGCTGTTTTTT
16,-,TRBJ2-1,-,TRBV11-2,CASSPTSAGTYNEQFF,TGTGCCAGCAGCCCCACATCGGCGGGAACCTACAATGAGCAGTTCTTC
17,-,TRBJ2-1,-,TRBV13,CATGGARHLTEYNEQFF,TGTGCCACCGGAGGGGCTCGACATCTCACTGAATACAATGAGCAGTTCTTC
16,-,TRBJ2-2,-,TRBV7-2,CASSFRQGGNTGELFF,TGTGCCAGCAGCTTTAGGCAGGGGGGGAACACCGGGGAGCTGTTTTTT
17,-,TRBJ1-4,-,TRBV30,CAWSGERGIWTNEKLFF,TGTGCCTGGAGTGGGGAGCGGGGGATTTGGACTAATGAAAAACTGTTTTTT
15,-,TRBJ1-1,-,TRBV27,CASSLRRGMNTEAFF,TGTGCCAGCAGTTTAAGACGGGGTATGAACACTGAAGCTTTCTTT
14,-,TRBJ1-3,-,TRBV6-5,CASRTHGRGNTIYF,TGTGCCAGCAGGACCCACGGGAGAGGAAACACCATATATTTT
14,TRBD1,TRBJ1-1,-,TRBV27,CASSPRQGVTEAFF,TGTGCCAGCAGTCCACGACAGGGTGTCACTGAAGCTTTCTTT
13,TRBD1,TRBJ1-1,many,TRBV10-2,CASTTGQGLSAFF,TGCGCCAGCACGACTGGACAGGGTCTTTCAGCTTTCTTT
15,-,TRBJ2-7,-,TRBV7-9,CASTPGQGRDHEQYF,TGTGCCAGCACCCCGGGGCAGGGGAGGGATCACGAGCAGTACTTC